This T cell receptor beta chain derives from a study of T cell responses to AZD1222 COVID-19 vaccine. Worth noting for this clone: Its antigen is unknown.

Study-wide results and limits: White British ancestry dominated among donors, who included more females, and clonal diversity was possibly underestimated.

Sequencing was performed with immunoSEQ multiplex PCR; in TCRdb, only in-frame clones are kept and a portion is missing. The sample contains about 160,000 clones, about 92% of which appear only once. Germline CDR1 KGHDR, CDR2 SFDVKD. The CDR3 is 12 residues long. V shed 4 bases and J shed 7 bases, with 7 bases lying between them. The material sequenced was peripheral blood, taken 28 days after the second AZD1222 dose. This rearrangement joins TRBV24-1 to TRBJ1-5; D is uncertain. The clonotype comes from an adult who received the AZD1222 COVID-19 vaccine. This CDR3 is CATSEGLQPQHF. In DNA, the CDR3 is TGTGCCACCAGTGAGGGATTACAGCCCCAGCATTTT.